This is a list of T cell receptor beta chains from one sample in a study of shared clonotypes between healthy human individuals. Profiling relied on immunoSEQ multiplex PCR, and the TCRdb table lists in-frame clones only, not all of them. Here the sample spans around 440,000 clones, about 74% being singletons. The sample consisted of PBMCs. These receptors originate from a woman aged 40 to 50 in good health. Some clones in this sample may be carry-over from other donors' samples. The conserved cysteine and the conserved F or W are not part of the CDR3 here. Each record gives: J gene, V gene, clone size, CDR3 protein. Part of the rows lack a size; the others show once, few, many or a class for expanded clones.

j_call: TRBJ1-1
v_call: TRBV5-8
clone_size: many
cdr3_aa: ASSFRGLGTEAF

j_call: TRBJ2-3
v_call: TRBV28
clone_size: -
cdr3_aa: ASSYRVSTDTQY

j_call: TRBJ2-5
v_call: TRBV7-6
clone_size: -
cdr3_aa: ASSLGPLETQY

j_call: -
v_call: TRBV7-2
clone_size: -
cdr3_aa: ASSLDRGSYEQY

j_call: TRBJ2-1
v_call: TRBV9
clone_size: -
cdr3_aa: ASSAGGRRRSMNEQF

j_call: TRBJ1-2
v_call: TRBV29-1
clone_size: -
cdr3_aa: SPWNIGPFQRSDRWLLLSVSYT

j_call: TRBJ1-4
v_call: TRBV5-1
clone_size: once
cdr3_aa: ASSIDRTNEKLF

j_call: TRBJ2-2
v_call: TRBV5-5
clone_size: -
cdr3_aa: ASSPEGPGELF

j_call: TRBJ1-1
v_call: TRBV7-9
clone_size: -
cdr3_aa: ASSLTDSINTEAF

j_call: TRBJ2-7
v_call: TRBV10-3
clone_size: -
cdr3_aa: AISESTAVTYEQY

j_call: TRBJ2-1
v_call: TRBV4-1
clone_size: -
cdr3_aa: ASRWYNEQF

j_call: TRBJ2-1
v_call: TRBV9
clone_size: few
cdr3_aa: ASSPFRGEQF

j_call: TRBJ2-1
v_call: TRBV10-3
clone_size: -
cdr3_aa: AISTTRDEQF

j_call: TRBJ2-7
v_call: TRBV7-2
clone_size: -
cdr3_aa: ASTPNPP

j_call: TRBJ2-7
v_call: TRBV19
clone_size: many
cdr3_aa: ATSGISYEQY

j_call: TRBJ2-5
v_call: TRBV19
clone_size: -
cdr3_aa: ASSIAGGETQY

j_call: TRBJ1-1
v_call: TRBV28
clone_size: few
cdr3_aa: ASSLGGRWDTEAF

j_call: TRBJ2-2
v_call: TRBV7-2
clone_size: once
cdr3_aa: ASSSYTNTGELF

j_call: TRBJ2-2
v_call: TRBV18
clone_size: -
cdr3_aa: ASSPTPGTGRNTGELF

j_call: TRBJ2-1
v_call: TRBV29-1
clone_size: -
cdr3_aa: SVAPSGSGHEQF

j_call: TRBJ1-5
v_call: TRBV2
clone_size: -
cdr3_aa: ASSVGADQPQH

j_call: TRBJ1-2
v_call: TRBV27
clone_size: -
cdr3_aa: ASSFGGVGDYGYT

j_call: TRBJ2-1
v_call: TRBV28
clone_size: -
cdr3_aa: ASSPPGTQANEQF

j_call: TRBJ2-2
v_call: TRBV25-1
clone_size: -
cdr3_aa: ASSLQGSTGELF

j_call: TRBJ2-7
v_call: TRBV6-1
clone_size: -
cdr3_aa: ASSDFAGGHEQY